This entry lists 25 T cell receptor beta chains sequenced from one sample in a study of regulatory T cells in long-lasting Graves disease. According to the study, TCR beta libraries were built with iRepertoire HTBI primers and CDR3-region Arm-PCR. One entry per CDR3 protein, called by TCRdb with MiXCR from the multiplex PCR reads. Of 350,000 to 400,000 distinct CDR3 sequences in the sample, around 15% were seen once. As to time point: newly diagnosed GD, antithyroid drugs for less than 3 months. After RNA was extracted from PBMCs, the TCR library was made from it. The sequencing used peripheral blood mononuclear cells (PBMCs), collected at new diagnosis, from a patient treated with antithyroid drugs. These receptors were obtained from a female donor with Graves disease.

This rearrangement joins TRBV19 to TRBJ2-7; 8 positions agree with TRBD2. The germline V gene has CDR1 LNHDA and CDR2 SQIVND (reference sequence). The CDR3 has 15 residues. J lost 6 bases, V lost 3 bases, and 10 bases had no gene match. The CDR3 DNA is TGTGCCAGTAGTATCCCACTAGCGGCACAACGCGAGCAGTACTTC. Its protein product is CASSIPLAAQREQYF. Full variable domain (outside the CDR3, taken from reference TRBV19 and TRBJ2-7): DGGITQSPKYLFRKEGQNVTLSCEQNLNHDAMYWYRQDPGQGLRLIYYSQIVNDFQKGDIAEGYSVSREKKESFPLTVTSAQKNPTAFYLCASSIPLAAQREQYFGPGTRLTVT.

This clonotype was seen at least ten times. The chain links TRBV6-2 or TRBV6-3 to TRBJ2-5; maybe TRBD1 (6 bases). The V gene lost 6 bases and the J gene lost 4 bases, with 15 bases spanning the gap. Germline V gene sequence: CDR1 MNHEY, CDR2 SVGEGT. The CDR3 runs to 14 residues. The CDR3 bases are TGTGCCAGCAGGGCTTCCTTAGGGGGAGAGACCCAGTACTTC. Translation: CASRASLGGETQYF.

The sample holds many counts of this clonotype. This chain connects TRBV3-1 to TRBJ2-7; D is uncertain. CDR1 and CDR2 (germline): LGHDT, YNNKEL (reference sequence). Trimming took off 2 bases at V and 5 bases at J, with 10 bases between the two ends. This CDR3 spans 13 amino acids. The CDR3 sequence is CASSQKARNEQYF. The CDR3, as DNA: TGTGCCAGCAGCCAAAAGGCCCGGAACGAGCAGTACTTC.

The chain couples TRBV15 to TRBJ2-2; 9 bases line up with TRBD1. In germline, CDR1 is LNHNV, CDR2 YYDKDF (reference sequence). J gave up 6 bases and V 0 bases, and 2 bases lay outside the gene matches. CDR3 length: 15 residues. The CDR3 region is CATSREWDRAGELFF. DNA for the CDR3: TGTGCCACCAGCAGAGAGTGGGACAGGGCCGGGGAGCTGTTTTTT.

There are many counts of this clonotype. V usage is TRBV6-1 and J usage is TRBJ1-4, with D tentatively TRBD1 (5 bases). The germline CDR1 and CDR2 sequences are MNHNS and SASEGT. Trimming cost V 7 bases and J 8 bases, with 17 bases left between them. There are 14 residues in the CDR3. CDR3 amino acids: CASILTGGSEKLFF. The CDR3 DNA is TGTGCCAGCATCCTCACGGGGGGGAGCGAAAAACTGTTTTTT.

This rearrangement joins TRBV25-1 to TRBJ1-5, with 7 bases matching TRBD1. Germline CDR1 is MGHDK and CDR2 is SYGVNS. The CDR3 extends over 14 amino acids. V dropped 4 bases and J dropped 3; count of bases not matched to a gene: 3. CDR3 sequence (DNA): TGTGCCAGCAGTGTCGGGACAGCCAATCAGCCCCAGCATTTT. It translates to CASSVGTANQPQHF. The whole variable domain, remainder taken from reference TRBV25-1 and TRBJ1-5, is EADIYQTPRYLVIGTGKKITLECSQTMGHDKMYWYQQDPGMELHLIHYSYGVNSTEKGDLSSESTVSRIRTEHFPLTLESARPSHTSQYLCASSVGTANQPQHFGDGTRLSIL.

In its sample, this clonotype was seen many times. The chain links TRBV5-5 to TRBJ2-1; D might be TRBD1 or TRBD2, each matching 6 bases. The CDR3 totals 15 residues. Trimming removed 0 bases from V and 3 bases from J, with 10 bases in between. From germline, CDR1 is SGHKS and CDR2 YYEKEE (reference sequence). The DNA for the CDR3 is TGTGCCAGCAGCTTGGGGGGGGCCCTCTACAATGAGCAGTTCTTC. This codes for CASSLGGALYNEQFF.

This clonotype has just a few counts. The junction does not match germline at one end; this may be a read error. The chain is built from TRBV6-2 or TRBV6-3 and TRBJ2-6; TRBD1 matches at 9 bases. This CDR3 contains 18 residues. Germline CDR1 and CDR2: MNHEY and SVGEGT. The CDR3 region is CAAKGGWDRDSRANVLTF. DNA of the CDR3: TGTGCCGCAAAGGGGGGGTGGGACAGGGACTCTAGGGCCAACGTCCTGACTTTC.

The genes are TRBV20-1 and TRBJ2-7; possibly TRBD2 for D (6 bases). Germline V CDR1 and CDR2: DFQATT, SNEGSKA (reference sequence). The CDR3 covers 14 residues. V was clipped by 6 bases and J by 7 bases, with 22 bases between them. DNA for the CDR3: TGCAGTGCCCAAACCTGGGGATACGGGGGAGAGCAGTACTTC. Amino acid sequence: CSAQTWGYGGEQYF.

This clonotype was recorded a few times. The V and J genes are TRBV25-1 and TRBJ2-6; 9 bases map to TRBD1. The length of the CDR3 is 19 residues. V lost 0 bases, J lost 2 bases, and 8 bases stayed unmatched. Germline lookup yields CDR1 MGHDK and CDR2 SYGVNS. The CDR3 DNA reads as TGTGCCAGCAGTGAATATCCGGGACAGGGTGGTGCTGGGGCCAACGTCCTGACTTTC. This translates into CASSEYPGQGGAGANVLTF.

This clonotype was picked up many times. One end of the junction does not line up with germline, which may come from a read error. The rearrangement joins TRBV5-1 to TRBJ1-4, with 8 bases fitting TRBD1. CDR3 length: 14 amino acids. Germline-derived CDR1 and CDR2 are SGHRS and YFSETQ. The CDR3 sequence: CASSWTGTNEKLFF. CDR3 nucleotides: TGTGCCAGCAGCTGGACAGGGACTAATGAAAAACTGTTTTTT.

This chain links TRBV12-3 or TRBV12-4 with TRBJ1-5; D gene ambiguous. V was cut by 10 bases and J by 5 bases, with 15 bases left in between. This CDR3 is built from 13 residues. CDR3 DNA sequence: TGTGCCATTTCCTGGGGTACGGATCAGCCCCAGCATTTT. It yields the protein CAISWGTDQPQHF.

This clonotype appeared many times. CDR3 region: CASSPPGSGISYEQYF. Written as DNA, the CDR3 is TGTGCCAGCAGCCCCCCCGGGTCGGGGATTTCCTACGAGCAGTACTTC. This chain connects TRBV7-2 to TRBJ2-7; D possibly corresponds to TRBD2 (5 bases). Trimming stripped 5 bases from V and 1 base from J, with 18 bases between. This CDR3 spans 16 amino acids. Germline V gene sequence: CDR1 SGHTA, CDR2 FQGNSA.

This clonotype was detected ten times or more. The V call is TRBV12-3 or TRBV12-4, the J call TRBJ2-1; 9 bases match TRBD2. The junction had 10 bases not matched to a gene; V was cut back by 3 bases and J by 10 bases. The CDR3 contains 15 residues. As DNA, the CDR3 is TGTGCCAGCAGTTTTCATGGACTAGCGAGATTAGAGCAGTTCTTC. Translated: CASSFHGLARLEQFF.

In its sample, this clonotype was seen many times. The chain uses TRBV5-1 and TRBJ2-3, with D perhaps TRBD2 (5 bases). With 0 bases removed from V and 4 bases from J, the gap between germline ends came to 9 bases. The CDR3 sequence is 14 residues long. Germline V lookup: CDR1 SGHRS, CDR2 YFSETQ. This chain's CDR3 is CASSLGTPPDTQYF. CDR3 sequence (DNA): TGCGCCAGCAGCTTGGGGACTCCCCCAGATACGCAGTATTTT.

This chain connects TRBV27 to TRBJ2-7, with TRBD1 matching 8 bases. V dropped 5 bases and J dropped 4; count of bases not matched to a gene: 10. The CDR3 contains 15 residues. The germline CDR1 and CDR2 sequences are MNHEY and SMNVEV (reference sequence). DNA for the CDR3: TGTGCCAGCAGTAATCGCCAGGGGGCTGGGTACGAGCAGTACTTC. Amino acid sequence: CASSNRQGAGYEQYF.

This clonotype came up many times. The rearrangement joins TRBV2 to TRBJ2-3; TRBD2 agrees at 12 bases. The CDR3 sequence is 15 residues long. Trimming at V came to 7 bases and at J to 3 bases, leaving 5 bases not matched to a gene. Germline values: CDR1 SNHLY, CDR2 FYNNEI. The CDR3 protein is CASNAGLAGTDTQYF. Written as DNA, the CDR3 is TGTGCCAGCAACGCAGGACTAGCGGGAACAGATACGCAGTATTTT.

Remarks on this clonotype: A single base separates this from a much larger clone, so it may be a read error. V gene TRBV6-1 combines with J gene TRBJ2-3, with unresolved D. Germline V lookup: CDR1 MNHNS, CDR2 SASEGT. The CDR3 is 14 amino acids. V lost 5 bases to trimming and J lost 4 bases, with 13 bases between them. The CDR3 region is CASSMSLGSDTQYF. CDR3 nucleotides: TGTGCCAGCAGTATGAGTCTGGGGTCAGATACGCAGTATTTT.

The chain is built from TRBV14 and TRBJ1-1; TRBD1 matches at 7 bases. There are 15 residues in the CDR3. CDR1 and CDR2 from the germline V gene are SGHDN and FVKESK. Trimming at V came to 4 bases and at J to 6 bases, leaving 11 bases not matched to a gene. The CDR3 bases are TGTGCCAGCAGCCGCGGACAGGTGCGCGTCCCTGAAGCTTTCTTT. This sequence encodes CASSRGQVRVPEAFF.

The sample holds many counts of this clonotype. The gene calls are TRBV11-2 and TRBJ2-1; 7 nucleotides align to TRBD1. The junction had 10 bases not matched to a gene; V was cut back by 6 bases and J by 8 bases. This CDR3 comprises 14 residues. From germline, CDR1 is SGHAT and CDR2 FQNNGV. The CDR3 sequence: CASRPSDRYYEQFF. The DNA for the CDR3 is TGTGCCAGCAGACCCTCGGACAGGTACTATGAGCAGTTCTTC.

About this clonotype itself: This likely comes from a read error, as the CDR3 has no conserved phenylalanine or tryptophan at its end. The limits of the CDR3 on the DNA are not certain, so only TCRdb's listed CDR3 is given. The genes are TRBV20-1 and TRBJ2-7. Ends included, the CDR3 has 11 residues. In germline, CDR1 is DFQATT, CDR2 SNEGSKA (reference sequence). Here the CDR3 reads CSARAGGVLLL.

This clonotype was seen many times. The chain is built from TRBV27 and TRBJ1-1; D remains unclear. The germline V gene has CDR1 MNHEY and CDR2 SMNVEV (reference sequence). Trimming shortened V by 4 bases and J by 4 bases, and 25 bases separated the two germline ends. This CDR3 is built from 18 residues. The chain's CDR3 is CASSSHLFLRTGITEAFF. CDR3 bases: TGTGCCAGCAGTTCCCACCTCTTCCTACGGACTGGGATCACTGAAGCTTTCTTT.

This clonotype occurred many times. The rearrangement joins TRBV9 to TRBJ1-6, with TRBD1 identical over 7 bases. CDR1 is SGDLS and CDR2 is YYNGEE in the germline V gene. The CDR3 sequence is 15 residues long. V shed 3 bases, J shed 6 bases, and the junction held 6 bases outside the gene matches. CDR3 sequence (DNA): TGTGCCAGCAGCGCCGTGGACAGGCTTAATTCACCCCTCCACTTT. Residues: CASSAVDRLNSPLHF.

This clonotype was seen many times. The rearrangement links TRBV4-3 to TRBJ2-7; D assignment may be TRBD1 or TRBD2 (5 bases each). This CDR3 region has 16 residues. Germline V CDR1 and CDR2: LGHNA, YSLEER. Trimming took 0 bases from V and 2 from J, leaving 14 bases between them. The CDR3: CASSQDPGPSPYEQYF. The CDR3 bases are TGCGCCAGCAGCCAAGATCCGGGACCGTCGCCCTACGAGCAGTACTTC.

The sample holds many counts of this clonotype. The V call is TRBV29-1, the J call TRBJ1-2; the D gene is possibly TRBD1 (6 bases). Trimming removed 5 bases from V and 3 bases from J, with 19 bases in between. This CDR3 has 15 amino acids. CDR1 and CDR2 (germline): SQVTM, ANQGSEA. CDR3 DNA sequence: TGCAGCGTTCTACCTGACCCAGGGGAGGACTATGGCTACACCTTC. Amino acids: CSVLPDPGEDYGYTF. The full variable domain, completed using reference TRBV29-1 and TRBJ1-2, is SAVISQKPSRDICQRGTSLTIQCQVDSQVTMMFWYRQQPGQSLTLIATANQGSEATYESGFVIDKFPISRPNLTFSTLTVSNMSPEDSSIYLCSVLPDPGEDYGYTFGSGTRLTVV.